The rows below give T cell receptor beta chains drawn from one sample of a study of shared clonotypes between healthy human individuals. Profiling relied on immunoSEQ multiplex PCR, and the TCRdb table lists in-frame clones only, not all of them. This sample has roughly 1 million clones, with around 75% found just once. Input material: memory CD4+ T cells sorted from blood. The receptors stem from a man aged 18 to 29 in good health. The CDR3 runs from the conserved cysteine through the conserved F or W. The D gene is left open where the match is weak. Clone size is not always given. Where it is, it says once, few, many or a class for expanded clones.

CDR3 length: 14
J gene: TRBJ2-7
clone size: -
D gene: TRBD2
V gene: TRBV10-2
CDR3 DNA: TGCGCCAGCACCACTAGCGGGAGGGCCTACGAGCAGTACTTC
CDR3 protein: CASTTSGRAYEQYF

CDR3 length: 14
J gene: TRBJ2-7
clone size: -
D gene: TRBD1
V gene: TRBV30
CDR3 DNA: TGTGCCTGGAGTATGGGACAGGGGGCATTCGAGCAGTACTTC
CDR3 protein: CAWSMGQGAFEQYF

CDR3 length: 15
J gene: TRBJ1-5
clone size: few
D gene: -
V gene: TRBV28
CDR3 DNA: TGTGCCAGCCTAGCGGGCAGGGCGAAGAGTCAGCCCCAGCATTTT
CDR3 protein: CASLAGRAKSQPQHF

CDR3 length: 15
J gene: TRBJ1-5
clone size: -
D gene: TRBD1
V gene: TRBV7-2
CDR3 DNA: TGTGCCAGCAGCTCACAGGGGAATGGCAATCAGCCCCAGCATTTT
CDR3 protein: CASSSQGNGNQPQHF

CDR3 length: 14
J gene: TRBJ2-3
clone size: -
D gene: -
V gene: TRBV5-1
CDR3 DNA: TGCGCCAGCAGCTTGGCCACGGCTTCAGATACGCAGTATTTT
CDR3 protein: CASSLATASDTQYF

CDR3 length: 14
J gene: TRBJ1-6
clone size: -
D gene: TRBD1
V gene: TRBV10-2
CDR3 DNA: TGCGCCAGCAGCGGACAGGGACCCCCTTCACCCCTCCACTTT
CDR3 protein: CASSGQGPPSPLHF

CDR3 length: 13
J gene: TRBJ1-5
clone size: -
D gene: -
V gene: TRBV4-2
CDR3 DNA: TGTGCCAGCAGCCAAGACAGGGAAAAGCCCCAGCATTTT
CDR3 protein: CASSQDREKPQHF

CDR3 length: 16
J gene: TRBJ2-2
clone size: -
D gene: -
V gene: TRBV7-7
CDR3 DNA: TGTGCTAGCAGCTTAGATGGGGGGGCCCGGACCGGGGAGCTGTTTTTT
CDR3 protein: CASSLDGGARTGELFF

CDR3 length: 13
J gene: TRBJ1-4
clone size: -
D gene: TRBD1
V gene: TRBV15
CDR3 DNA: TGTGCCACCAGAGATGGGACAGTCGGGAAACTGTTTTTT
CDR3 protein: CATRDGTVGKLFF

CDR3 length: 14
J gene: TRBJ2-7
clone size: -
D gene: -
V gene: TRBV28
CDR3 DNA: TGTGCCAGCAGTTTACGTGGCCCCCCCTACGAGCAGTACTTC
CDR3 protein: CASSLRGPPYEQYF

CDR3 length: 16
J gene: TRBJ1-1
clone size: -
D gene: TRBD1
V gene: TRBV11-2
CDR3 DNA: TGTGCCAGCACCCGCGGGACAGTGAGTGTCCTCACTGAAGCTTTCTTT
CDR3 protein: CASTRGTVSVLTEAFF

CDR3 length: 14
J gene: TRBJ1-6
clone size: once
D gene: -
V gene: TRBV28
CDR3 DNA: TGTGCCAGCAGTTTACTACAGGGTAATTCACCCCTCCACTTT
CDR3 protein: CASSLLQGNSPLHF

CDR3 length: 17
J gene: TRBJ2-1
clone size: -
D gene: TRBD2
V gene: TRBV5-5
CDR3 DNA: TGTGCCAGCAGCTTGAGACGGGAGGTCCGCTCCTACAATGAGCAGTTCTTC
CDR3 protein: CASSLRREVRSYNEQFF

CDR3 length: 14
J gene: TRBJ2-1
clone size: once
D gene: -
V gene: TRBV6-1
CDR3 DNA: TGTGCCAGCAGTCGGGGACCTACCAGCAATGAGCAGTTCTTC
CDR3 protein: CASSRGPTSNEQFF

CDR3 length: 17
J gene: TRBJ2-3
clone size: -
D gene: -
V gene: TRBV7-9
CDR3 DNA: TGTGCCAGCAGCTTAGTGTGGGGTCGCGGAAACACAGATACGCAGTATTTT
CDR3 protein: CASSLVWGRGNTDTQYF

CDR3 length: 16
J gene: TRBJ2-2
clone size: -
D gene: TRBD1
V gene: TRBV9
CDR3 DNA: TGTGCCAGCAGCGCCGCCGGGACAGGGGTTAACGGGGAGCTGTTTTTT
CDR3 protein: CASSAAGTGVNGELFF

CDR3 length: 16
J gene: TRBJ2-1
clone size: -
D gene: -
V gene: TRBV2
CDR3 DNA: TGTGCCAGCAGTGCAACAGGGAGGGGGTCTTACAATGAGCAGTTCTTC
CDR3 protein: CASSATGRGSYNEQFF

CDR3 length: 16
J gene: TRBJ1-2
clone size: many
D gene: TRBD1
V gene: TRBV7-2
CDR3 DNA: TGTGCCAGCAGCCTCCACACAGGGGGAATAAACTATGGCTACACCTTC
CDR3 protein: CASSLHTGGINYGYTF

CDR3 length: 16
J gene: TRBJ2-7
clone size: -
D gene: -
V gene: TRBV6-6
CDR3 DNA: TGTGCCAGCAGTTACAATAGCGGAAGGAGCTCCTACGAGCAGTACTTC
CDR3 protein: CASSYNSGRSSYEQYF

CDR3 length: 14
J gene: TRBJ1-5
clone size: once
D gene: -
V gene: TRBV18
CDR3 DNA: TGTGCCAGCTCACCCCTCCAAGGGAATCAGCCCCAGCATTTT
CDR3 protein: CASSPLQGNQPQHF

CDR3 length: 14
J gene: TRBJ1-2
clone size: -
D gene: -
V gene: TRBV5-1
CDR3 DNA: TGCGCCAGCAGCTTTACAGGGTATAGCTATGGCTACACCTTC
CDR3 protein: CASSFTGYSYGYTF

CDR3 length: 15
J gene: TRBJ2-1
clone size: -
D gene: TRBD2
V gene: TRBV7-2
CDR3 DNA: TGTGCCAGCAGCCCCCAAGCGGGAGCCCACAATGAGCAGTTCTTC
CDR3 protein: CASSPQAGAHNEQFF

CDR3 length: 11
J gene: TRBJ1-1
clone size: -
D gene: -
V gene: TRBV20-1
CDR3 DNA: TGCAGTGCTAGAGTGGTCACTGAAGCTTTCTTT
CDR3 protein: CSARVVTEAFF

CDR3 length: 14
J gene: TRBJ2-1
clone size: -
D gene: -
V gene: TRBV27
CDR3 DNA: TGTGCCAGCAGATGGCAGTCCCATGGGGATGAGCAGTTCTTC
CDR3 protein: CASRWQSHGDEQFF

CDR3 length: 14
J gene: TRBJ2-2
clone size: -
D gene: TRBD2
V gene: TRBV9
CDR3 DNA: TGTGCCAGCACCAAGGGACTAGCAACCGGGGAGCTGTTTTTT
CDR3 protein: CASTKGLATGELFF

CDR3 length: 16
J gene: TRBJ2-5
clone size: -
D gene: -
V gene: TRBV5-6
CDR3 DNA: TGTGCCAGCAGCTTGTTCGGGGGAGGACTCCAAGAGACCCAGTACTTC
CDR3 protein: CASSLFGGGLQETQYF

CDR3 length: 15
J gene: TRBJ2-7
clone size: -
D gene: -
V gene: TRBV5-1
CDR3 DNA: TGCGCCAGCCGGTTACAACTGACGGGCTTGGACGAGCAGTACTTC
CDR3 protein: CASRLQLTGLDEQYF

CDR3 length: 18
J gene: TRBJ2-3
clone size: -
D gene: TRBD2
V gene: TRBV7-9
CDR3 DNA: TGTGCCAGCAGCCCTTCGGGACTAGCGGGAGGGAACGCAGATACGCAGTATTTT
CDR3 protein: CASSPSGLAGGNADTQYF

CDR3 length: 16
J gene: TRBJ2-1
clone size: -
D gene: TRBD2
V gene: TRBV7-2
CDR3 DNA: TGTGCCAGCAGCTCCGTAGCGGGACTAACCTACAATGAGCAGTTCTTC
CDR3 protein: CASSSVAGLTYNEQFF

CDR3 length: 13
J gene: TRBJ1-1
clone size: few
D gene: -
V gene: TRBV2
CDR3 DNA: TGTGCCAGCAGTGAAGCTAGGAACACTGAAGCTTTCTTT
CDR3 protein: CASSEARNTEAFF